The 6 T cell receptor beta chains below were found in one sample sequenced in a study of blood T cell repertoires in COVID-19. The repertoire was sequenced with immunoSEQ multiplex PCR; TCRdb's copy has only in-frame clones and lacks some. The table shows 250,000 to 350,000 clones, with around 90% occurring only once. The sample taken for sequencing was PBMCs or T cells enriched from blood (not recorded which). The receptors were sampled from a woman in her late teens or twenties with acute COVID-19.

The chain joins TRBV18 to TRBJ1-1; D unresolved. Germline-derived CDR1 and CDR2 are KGHSH and LQKENI. Trimming took 0 bases from V and 10 from J, leaving 12 bases between them. The CDR3 sequence is 13 residues long. The chain's CDR3 is CASSPPPGGLAFF. The CDR3 DNA sequence: TGTGCCAGCTCACCACCTCCGGGAGGATTAGCTTTCTTT.

CDR3 sequence: CASSPPGRYDTGELFF. The CDR3 DNA sequence: TGTGCCAGCAGCCCACCAGGGCGGTACGACACCGGGGAGCTGTTTTTT. This chain links TRBV11-3 with TRBJ2-2; the D gene is possibly TRBD1 (5 bases). Germline V CDR1 and CDR2: SGHNT, YENEEA. V was trimmed by 5 bases and J by 3 bases, leaving 16 bases between them. The CDR3 sequence is 16 residues long.

V gene TRBV21-1 combines with J gene TRBJ2-5; TRBD1, the D gene given by the table, was not confirmed from the DNA. TRBV21-1 is a pseudogene locus. The CDR3 sequence is 15 residues long. The CDR3 here is CASSCPTGFVETQYF. Written as DNA, the CDR3 is TGTGCCAGCAGCTGCCCGACAGGGTTTGTGGAGACCCAGTACTTC.

The CDR3 sequence is CASSDRGSNQPQHF. CDR3 bases: TGTGCCAGCAGCGACAGGGGAAGCAATCAGCCCCAGCATTTT. The V and J genes are TRBV6-5 and TRBJ1-5; 8 bases are shared with TRBD1. V trimming: 6 bases; J trimming: 1 base; junction bases outside the gene matches: 2. The germline CDR1 and CDR2 sequences are MNHEY and SVGAGI. The CDR3 is 14 amino acids.

This chain connects TRBV27 to TRBJ2-2; D is unresolved. CDR3 size: 14 residues. Trimming took off 2 bases at V and 8 bases at J, with 12 bases between the two ends. Germline V gene sequence: CDR1 MNHEY, CDR2 SMNVEV (reference sequence). This chain's CDR3 is CASSLAARSGELFF. The DNA of the CDR3 is TGTGCCAGCAGTTTAGCCGCCAGGTCGGGGGAGCTGTTTTTT.

This chain joins TRBV7-2 and TRBJ1-1; no clear D. The CDR3 runs 10 residues. Germline values: CDR1 SGHTA, CDR2 FQGNSA. Trimming left V 8 bases short and J 5 bases short, with 6 bases between. The CDR3 nucleotides read TGTGCCAGCTCGGTGACTGAAGCTTTCTTT. This encodes CASSVTEAFF.